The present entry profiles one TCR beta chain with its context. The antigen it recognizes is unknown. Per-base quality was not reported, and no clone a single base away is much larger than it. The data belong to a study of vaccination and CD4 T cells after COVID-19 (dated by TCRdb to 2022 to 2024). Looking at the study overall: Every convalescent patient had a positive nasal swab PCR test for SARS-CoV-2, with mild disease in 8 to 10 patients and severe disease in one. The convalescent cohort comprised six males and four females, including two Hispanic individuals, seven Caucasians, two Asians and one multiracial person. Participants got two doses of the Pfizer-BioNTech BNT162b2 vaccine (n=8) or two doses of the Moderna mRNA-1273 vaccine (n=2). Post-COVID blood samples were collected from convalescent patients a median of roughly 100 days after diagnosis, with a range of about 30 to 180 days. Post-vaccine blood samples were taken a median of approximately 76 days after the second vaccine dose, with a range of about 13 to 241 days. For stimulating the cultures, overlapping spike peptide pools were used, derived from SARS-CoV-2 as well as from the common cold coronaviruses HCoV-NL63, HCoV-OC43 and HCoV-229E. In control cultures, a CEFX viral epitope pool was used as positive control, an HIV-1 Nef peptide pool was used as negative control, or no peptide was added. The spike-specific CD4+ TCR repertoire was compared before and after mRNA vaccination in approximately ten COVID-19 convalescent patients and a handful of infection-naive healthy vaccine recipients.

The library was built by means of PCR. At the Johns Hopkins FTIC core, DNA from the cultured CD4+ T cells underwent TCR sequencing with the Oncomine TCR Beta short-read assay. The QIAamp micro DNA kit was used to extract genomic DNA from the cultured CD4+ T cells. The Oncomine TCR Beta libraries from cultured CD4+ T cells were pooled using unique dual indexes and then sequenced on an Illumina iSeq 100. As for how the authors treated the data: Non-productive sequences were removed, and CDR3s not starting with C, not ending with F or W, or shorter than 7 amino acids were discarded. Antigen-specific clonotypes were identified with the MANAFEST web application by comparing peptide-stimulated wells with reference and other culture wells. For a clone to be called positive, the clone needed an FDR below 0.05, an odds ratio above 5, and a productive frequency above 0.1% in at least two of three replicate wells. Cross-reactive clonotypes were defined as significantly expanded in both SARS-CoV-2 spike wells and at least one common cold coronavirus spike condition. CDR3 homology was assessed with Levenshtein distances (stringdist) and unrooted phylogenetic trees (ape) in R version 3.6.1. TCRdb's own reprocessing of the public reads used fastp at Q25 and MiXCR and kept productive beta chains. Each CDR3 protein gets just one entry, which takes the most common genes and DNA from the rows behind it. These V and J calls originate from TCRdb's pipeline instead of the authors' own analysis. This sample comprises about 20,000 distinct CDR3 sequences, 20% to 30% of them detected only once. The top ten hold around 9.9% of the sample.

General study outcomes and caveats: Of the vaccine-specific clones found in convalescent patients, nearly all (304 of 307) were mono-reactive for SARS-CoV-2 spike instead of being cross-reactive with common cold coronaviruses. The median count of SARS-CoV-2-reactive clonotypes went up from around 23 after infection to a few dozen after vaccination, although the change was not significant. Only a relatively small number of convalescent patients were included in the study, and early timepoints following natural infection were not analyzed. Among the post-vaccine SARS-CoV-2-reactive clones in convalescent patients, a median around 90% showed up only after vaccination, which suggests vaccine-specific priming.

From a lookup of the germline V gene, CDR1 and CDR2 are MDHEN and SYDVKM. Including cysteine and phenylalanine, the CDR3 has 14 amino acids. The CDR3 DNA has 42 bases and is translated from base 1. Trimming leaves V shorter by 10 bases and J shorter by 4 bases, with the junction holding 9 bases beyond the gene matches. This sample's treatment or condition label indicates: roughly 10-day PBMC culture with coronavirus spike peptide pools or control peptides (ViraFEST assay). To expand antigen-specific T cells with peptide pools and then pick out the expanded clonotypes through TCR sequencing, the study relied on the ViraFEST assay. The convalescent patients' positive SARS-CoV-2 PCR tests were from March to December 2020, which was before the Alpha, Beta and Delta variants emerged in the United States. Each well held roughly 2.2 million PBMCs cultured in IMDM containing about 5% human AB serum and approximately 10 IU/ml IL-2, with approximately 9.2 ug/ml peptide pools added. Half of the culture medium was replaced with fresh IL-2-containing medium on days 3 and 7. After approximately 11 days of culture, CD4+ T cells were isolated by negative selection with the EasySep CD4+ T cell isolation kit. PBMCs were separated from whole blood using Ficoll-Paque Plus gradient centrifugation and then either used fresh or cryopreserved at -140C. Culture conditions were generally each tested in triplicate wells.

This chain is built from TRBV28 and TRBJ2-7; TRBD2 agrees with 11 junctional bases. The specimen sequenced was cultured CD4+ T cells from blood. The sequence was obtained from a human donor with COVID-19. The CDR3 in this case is CAISSGGPNYEQYF. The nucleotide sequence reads TGTGCCATATCTAGCGGGGGGCCCAATTACGAGCAGTACTTC.